Listed below are T cell receptor beta chains from one sample, sequenced in a study of T-cell reconstitution after alpha-beta-depleted transplantation in children. Via MiXCR, TCRdb re-called the PCR reads, giving one row per CDR3 protein. The sample has more than 300,000 distinct CDR3 sequences, around 15% seen once; the top ten hold roughly 41%. The sequencing used PBMCs, mostly from graft donor cells, collected 360 days after TCRalphabeta/CD19-depleted stem cell transplant. Receptor source: a male patient between 2 and 15 years old who had a stem cell transplant for acute lymphoblastic leukemia, so the T cells may come from the graft donor. Both conserved end residues are part of each CDR3. Fields, in order: V gene, clone size, J gene, D gene, CDR3 protein, CDR3 DNA. D genes are given only for firm matches. Part of the rows lack a size; the others show once, few, many or a class for expanded clones.

>TRBV7-9|few|TRBJ2-7|NA
CASSLGWAVRSEQYF
TGTGCCAGCAGCTTAGGATGGGCAGTTCGGTCCGAGCAGTACTTC
>TRBV29-1|few|TRBJ2-3|NA
CSVEVTSRDTQYF
TGCAGCGTTGAAGTGACTAGTAGAGATACGCAGTATTTT
>TRBV6-5|few|TRBJ2-3|TRBD2
CASSYGREGSTDTQYF
TGTGCCAGCAGTTACGGGCGGGAGGGGAGCACAGATACGCAGTATTTT
>TRBV12-3/TRBV12-4|many|TRBJ2-5|NA
CASSTLNWGFQETQYF
TGTGCCAGCAGTACCTTAAATTGGGGGTTCCAAGAGACCCAGTACTTC
>TRBV10-3|few|TRBJ1-5|TRBD1
CAISDGRGTMAQHF
TGTGCCATCAGTGACGGCAGGGGGACCATGGCCCAGCATTTT
>TRBV7-8|few|TRBJ2-7|TRBD1
CASSPLDRAVLFEQYF
TGTGCCAGCAGCCCATTAGACAGGGCGGTATTATTCGAGCAGTACTTC
>TRBV27|few|TRBJ1-2|NA
CASSPLLRVNYGYTF
TGTGCCAGCAGTCCCCTACTTAGGGTTAACTATGGCTACACCTTC
>TRBV3-1|NA|TRBJ1-4|NA
CASSQHPGGPEKLFF
TGTGCCAGCAGCCAGCACCCGGGAGGGCCTGAAAAACTGTTTTTT
>TRBV6-2/TRBV6-3|NA|TRBJ2-5|TRBD1
CASSADRAVETQYF
TGTGCCAGCAGTGCGGACAGGGCTGTGGAGACCCAGTACTTC
>TRBV6-5|many|TRBJ2-1|NA
CASGRGDNEQFF
TGTGCCAGCGGGAGAGGGGACAATGAGCAGTTCTTC
>TRBV7-6|few|TRBJ2-7|NA
CASSLARMDEQYF
TGTGCCAGCAGCTTAGCCAGGATGGACGAGCAGTACTTC
>TRBV28|many|TRBJ2-1|TRBD1
CASSLPGQGASEQFF
TGTGCCAGCAGTTTACCGGGACAGGGGGCGAGTGAGCAGTTCTTC
>TRBV5-1|NA|TRBJ2-7|TRBD1
CASPWDRPEQYF
TGCGCCAGCCCCTGGGACAGGCCGGAGCAGTACTTC
>TRBV12-5|few|TRBJ2-7|TRBD2
CASGLVPLGLAGSALSYEQYF
TGTGCTAGTGGTTTGGTACCCCTCGGACTAGCGGGCTCTGCGCTCTCCTACGAGCAGTACTTC
>TRBV20-1|few|TRBJ2-3|TRBD2
CSASSLLRDYPTDTQYF
TGCAGTGCTAGCAGCCTCCTCCGGGACTATCCCACAGATACGCAGTATTTT
>TRBV27|NA|TRBJ2-1|NA
CASSPLLGFGSYNEQFF
TGTGCCAGCAGCCCCCTTCTCGGATTTGGCTCCTACAATGAGCAGTTCTTC
>TRBV7-2|few|TRBJ2-3|NA
CASSLVVMGSDTQYF
TGTGCCAGCAGCTTAGTAGTTATGGGGTCGGATACGCAGTATTTT
>TRBV20-1|NA|TRBJ2-3|NA
CSASAFDTQYF
TGCAGTGCTTCGGCATTTGATACGCAGTATTTT
>TRBV5-5|NA|TRBJ1-4|NA
CASSFVGAGEKLFF
TGTGCCAGCAGCTTTGTGGGGGCCGGGGAAAAACTGTTTTTT
>TRBV4-1|few|TRBJ2-3|NA
CASSLLSGPTDTQYF
TGCGCCAGCAGCCTCCTAAGCGGACCCACAGATACGCAGTATTTT
>TRBV29-1|NA|TRBJ2-7|NA
CSVETSDDHYEQYF
TGCAGCGTTGAAACCTCCGACGATCACTACGAGCAGTACTTC
>TRBV7-2|NA|TRBJ2-7|NA
CASSLLFQGSYEQYF
TGTGCCAGCAGCTTACTTTTCCAGGGCTCCTACGAGCAGTACTTC
>TRBV28|many|TRBJ1-1|NA
CASSFLIGAGGKNTEAFF
TGTGCCAGCAGTTTTTTAATTGGGGCCGGGGGAAAGAACACTGAAGCTTTCTTT
>TRBV7-2|NA|TRBJ2-1|TRBD2
CASSPRGLAGSYNEQFF
TGTGCCAGCAGCCCCCGGGGGCTAGCGGGCTCTTACAATGAGCAGTTCTTC
>TRBV4-1|NA|TRBJ2-7|NA
CASSQAPPAEQYF
TGCGCCAGCAGCCAGGCTCCCCCTGCCGAGCAGTACTTC